This entry is about one T cell receptor beta chain. The table came from immunoSEQ multiplex PCR; TCRdb's copy has only in-frame clones and leaves some out. The data hold 300,000 to 450,000 clones, with 85% observed a single time. The entry originates in a study of blood T cell repertoires in COVID-19. About the research overall: COVID-19 samples from acute and convalescent phases originated in the United States, Italy and Spain.

The germline V and J ends were trimmed by 2 bases and 2 bases, with 15 bases remaining between them. The CDR3 totals 16 residues. Germline CDR1 is LGHNT and CDR2 is FRNRAP. J is TRBJ1-2 and V is TRBV12-5; D is possibly TRBD1 (6 bases). The sequence was obtained from a woman under 30 with acute or convalescent COVID-19. Input material: peripheral blood. The CDR3 DNA sequence: TGTGCTAGTGGTTTGCTTGATATACAGGGCAACTATGGCTACACCTTC. Translated, it gives CASGLLDIQGNYGYTF.